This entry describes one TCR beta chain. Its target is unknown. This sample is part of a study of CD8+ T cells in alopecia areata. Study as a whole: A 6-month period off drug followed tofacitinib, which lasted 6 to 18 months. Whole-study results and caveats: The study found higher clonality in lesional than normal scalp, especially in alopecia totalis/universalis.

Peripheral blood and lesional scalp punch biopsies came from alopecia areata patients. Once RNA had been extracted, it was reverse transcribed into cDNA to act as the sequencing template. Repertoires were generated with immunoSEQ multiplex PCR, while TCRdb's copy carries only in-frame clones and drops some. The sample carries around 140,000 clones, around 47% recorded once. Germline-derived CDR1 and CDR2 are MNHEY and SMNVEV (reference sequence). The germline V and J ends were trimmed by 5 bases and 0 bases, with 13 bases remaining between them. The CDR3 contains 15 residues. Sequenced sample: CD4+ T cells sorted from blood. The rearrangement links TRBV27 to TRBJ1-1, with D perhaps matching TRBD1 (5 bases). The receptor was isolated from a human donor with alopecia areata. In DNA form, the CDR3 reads TGTGCCAGCAGTCCTTCGGGACTGATGAACACTGAAGCTTTCTTT. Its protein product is CASSPSGLMNTEAFF.